This entry features one TCR beta chain sequence. Antigen specificity is unknown. The data were obtained in a study of glioma-infiltrating T cells. About the study: Roughly 990,000 peripheral T cells were targeted at about 4- to 11-fold coverage. Study observations and caveats: Very few CDR3 sequences were shared between tissue and blood. Gliomas, especially low-grade, showed above-expected tissue-blood divergence; non-neoplastic patients showed below. A blood CDR3 motif signature was depleted in highly divergent patients.

Using RNA template, CDR3s of TCR alpha and beta were amplified with iRepertoire arm-PCR. TCRdb independently ran MiXCR on the multiplex PCR reads; one entry per CDR3 protein. The data contain 400,000 or so distinct CDR3 sequences, about 40% of them singletons. In germline, CDR1 is KGHSH, CDR2 LQKENI. The CDR3 runs to 15 residues. V was trimmed by 6 bases and J by 6 bases, leaving 18 bases between them. The sample consisted of glioma tissue, nonneoplastic brain tissue, or PBMCs (not recorded which). The V and J genes are TRBV18 and TRBJ2-1; a possible D gene is TRBD1 (6 bases). The sequence derives from a human donor with low-grade glioma or glioblastoma, undergoing nonglioma brain surgery, or in good health (not recorded which). CDR3 protein: CASSAIGGVSNEQFF. CDR3 in DNA: TGTGCCAGCTCCGCCATAGGGGGAGTAAGCAATGAGCAGTTCTTC.